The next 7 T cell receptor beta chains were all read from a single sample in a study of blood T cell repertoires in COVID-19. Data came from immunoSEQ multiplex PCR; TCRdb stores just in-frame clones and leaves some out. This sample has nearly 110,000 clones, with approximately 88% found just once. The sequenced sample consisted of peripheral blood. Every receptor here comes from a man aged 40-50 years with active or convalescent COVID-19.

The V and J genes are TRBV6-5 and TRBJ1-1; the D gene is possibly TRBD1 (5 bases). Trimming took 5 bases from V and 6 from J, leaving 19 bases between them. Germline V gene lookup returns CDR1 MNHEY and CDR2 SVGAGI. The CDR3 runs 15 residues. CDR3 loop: CASSMAGMSAPEAFF. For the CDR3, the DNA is TGTGCCAGCAGTATGGCAGGGATGTCGGCTCCTGAAGCTTTCTTT.

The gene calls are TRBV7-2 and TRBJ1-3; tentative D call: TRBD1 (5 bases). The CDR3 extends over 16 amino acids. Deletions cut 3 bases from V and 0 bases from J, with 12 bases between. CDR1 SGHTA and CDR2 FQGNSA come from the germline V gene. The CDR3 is CASSFLTAFSGNTIYF. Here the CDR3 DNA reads TGTGCCAGCAGCTTTCTGACAGCATTCTCTGGAAACACCATATATTTT.

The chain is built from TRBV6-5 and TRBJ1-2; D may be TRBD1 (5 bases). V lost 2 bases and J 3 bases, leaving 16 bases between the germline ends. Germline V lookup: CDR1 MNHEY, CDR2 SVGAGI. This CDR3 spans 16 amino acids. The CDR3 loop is CASSYDSYRPDYGYTF. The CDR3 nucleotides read TGTGCCAGCAGTTACGACTCCTACAGGCCGGACTATGGCTACACCTTC.

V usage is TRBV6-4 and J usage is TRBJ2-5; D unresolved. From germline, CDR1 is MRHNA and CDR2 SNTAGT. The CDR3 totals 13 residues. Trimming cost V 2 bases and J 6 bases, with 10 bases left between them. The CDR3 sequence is CASSDVLAQTQYF. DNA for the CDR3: TGTGCCAGCAGTGACGTGTTAGCCCAGACCCAGTACTTC.

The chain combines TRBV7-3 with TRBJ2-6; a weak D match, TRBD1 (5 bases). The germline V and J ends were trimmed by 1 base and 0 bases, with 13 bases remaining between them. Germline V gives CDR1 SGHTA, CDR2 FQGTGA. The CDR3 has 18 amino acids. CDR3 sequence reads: CASSLNIPGHSGANVLTF. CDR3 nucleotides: TGTGCCAGCAGCTTAAATATTCCAGGGCACTCTGGGGCCAACGTCCTGACTTTC.

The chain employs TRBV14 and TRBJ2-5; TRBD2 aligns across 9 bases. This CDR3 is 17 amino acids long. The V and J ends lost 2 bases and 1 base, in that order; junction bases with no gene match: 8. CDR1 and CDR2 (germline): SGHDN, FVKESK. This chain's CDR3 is CASSQFVLAGFQETQYF. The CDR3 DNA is TGTGCCAGCAGCCAATTCGTGCTAGCGGGGTTCCAAGAGACCCAGTACTTC.

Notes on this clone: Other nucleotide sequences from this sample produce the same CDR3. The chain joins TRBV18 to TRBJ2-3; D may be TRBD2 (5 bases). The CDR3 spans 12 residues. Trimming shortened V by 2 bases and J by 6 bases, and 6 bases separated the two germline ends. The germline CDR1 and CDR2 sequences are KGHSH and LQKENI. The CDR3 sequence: CASSPRGDTQYF. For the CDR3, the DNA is TGTGCCAGCTCACCAAGAGGGGATACGCAGTATTTT.